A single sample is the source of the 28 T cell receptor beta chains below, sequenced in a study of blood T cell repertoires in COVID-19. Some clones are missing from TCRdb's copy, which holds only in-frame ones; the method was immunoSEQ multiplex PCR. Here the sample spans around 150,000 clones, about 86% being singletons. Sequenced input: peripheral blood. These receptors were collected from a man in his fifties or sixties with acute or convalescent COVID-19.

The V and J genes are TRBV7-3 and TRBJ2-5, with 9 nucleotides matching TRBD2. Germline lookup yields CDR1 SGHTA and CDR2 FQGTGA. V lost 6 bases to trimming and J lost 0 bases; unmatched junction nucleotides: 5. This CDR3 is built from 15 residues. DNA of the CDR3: TGTGCCAGCAGGCCTCCTAGCGGGAACCAAGAGACCCAGTACTTC. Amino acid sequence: CASRPPSGNQETQYF.

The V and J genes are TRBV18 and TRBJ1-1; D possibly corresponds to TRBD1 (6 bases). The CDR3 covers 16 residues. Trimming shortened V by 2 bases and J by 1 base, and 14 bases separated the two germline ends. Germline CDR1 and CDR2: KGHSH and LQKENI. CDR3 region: CASSPRIQGENTEAFF. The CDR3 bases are TGTGCCAGCTCACCAAGGATACAGGGAGAGAACACTGAAGCTTTCTTT.

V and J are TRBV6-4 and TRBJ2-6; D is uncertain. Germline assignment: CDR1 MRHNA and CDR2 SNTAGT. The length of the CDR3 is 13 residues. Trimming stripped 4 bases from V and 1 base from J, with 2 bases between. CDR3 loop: CASSASGANVLTF. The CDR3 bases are TGTGCCAGCAGTGCTTCTGGGGCCAACGTCCTGACTTTC.

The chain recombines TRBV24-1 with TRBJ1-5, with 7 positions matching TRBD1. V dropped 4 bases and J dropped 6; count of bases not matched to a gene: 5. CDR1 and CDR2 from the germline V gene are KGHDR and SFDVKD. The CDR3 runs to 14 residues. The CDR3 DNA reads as TGTGCCACCAGTGACTCGACAGGGTTTCAGCCCCAGCATTTT. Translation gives CATSDSTGFQPQHF.

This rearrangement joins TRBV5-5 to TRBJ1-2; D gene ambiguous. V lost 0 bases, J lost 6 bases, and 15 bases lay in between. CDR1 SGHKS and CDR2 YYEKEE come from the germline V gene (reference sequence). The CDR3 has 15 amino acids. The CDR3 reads CASSLAASALNGYTF. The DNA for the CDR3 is TGTGCCAGCAGCTTGGCCGCGTCTGCCCTCAATGGCTACACCTTC.

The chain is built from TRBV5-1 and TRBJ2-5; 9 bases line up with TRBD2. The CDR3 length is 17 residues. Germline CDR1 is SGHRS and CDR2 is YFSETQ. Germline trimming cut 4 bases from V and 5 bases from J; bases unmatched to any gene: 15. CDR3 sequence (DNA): TGCGCCAGCAGCCCGGGACTAGCAAACGACCGGCGGGAGACCCAGTACTTC. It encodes CASSPGLANDRRETQYF.

In DNA form, the CDR3 reads TGTGCCAGCAGTGAAGTGAGAAGTGGCTACACCTTC. Translated: CASSEVRSGYTF. V usage is TRBV2 and J usage is TRBJ1-2; D remains ambiguous. The CDR3 covers 12 residues. With 1 base removed from V and 7 bases from J, the gap between germline ends came to 7 bases. Germline values: CDR1 SNHLY, CDR2 FYNNEI.

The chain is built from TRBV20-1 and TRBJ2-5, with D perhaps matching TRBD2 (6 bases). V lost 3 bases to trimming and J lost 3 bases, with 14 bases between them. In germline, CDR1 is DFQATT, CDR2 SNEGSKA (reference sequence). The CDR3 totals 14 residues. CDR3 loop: CSASGGLDEETQYF. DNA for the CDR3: TGCAGTGCTAGTGGAGGGCTAGACGAAGAGACCCAGTACTTC.

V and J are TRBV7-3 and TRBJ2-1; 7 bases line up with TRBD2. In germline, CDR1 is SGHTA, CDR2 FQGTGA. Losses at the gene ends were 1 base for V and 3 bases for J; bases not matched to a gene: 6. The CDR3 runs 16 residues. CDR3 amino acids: CASSLRAERDYNEQFF. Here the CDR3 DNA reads TGTGCCAGCAGCTTAAGGGCGGAGCGGGACTACAATGAGCAGTTCTTC.

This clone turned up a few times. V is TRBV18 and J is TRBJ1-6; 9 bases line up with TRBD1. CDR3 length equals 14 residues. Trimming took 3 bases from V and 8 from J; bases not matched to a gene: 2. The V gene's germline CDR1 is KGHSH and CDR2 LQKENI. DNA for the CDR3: TGTGCCAGCTCACCGGGACAGGGCTATTCACCCCTCCACTTT. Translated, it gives CASSPGQGYSPLHF.

The CDR3 protein is CASSSGTLNTEAFF. The CDR3 DNA reads TGCGCCAGCAGCAGCGGGACACTGAACACTGAAGCTTTCTTT. V and J are TRBV5-1 and TRBJ1-1; D perhaps matches TRBD1 (6 bases). In germline, CDR1 is SGHRS, CDR2 YFSETQ. This CDR3 is built from 14 residues. Trimming took off 4 bases at V and 0 bases at J, with 10 bases between the two ends.

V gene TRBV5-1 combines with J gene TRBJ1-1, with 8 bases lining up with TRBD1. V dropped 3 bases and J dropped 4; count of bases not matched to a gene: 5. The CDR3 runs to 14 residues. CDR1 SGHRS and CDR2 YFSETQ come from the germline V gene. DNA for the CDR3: TGCGCCAGCAGCTCGGACAGGGCCGCCACTGAAGCTTTCTTT. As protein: CASSSDRAATEAFF.

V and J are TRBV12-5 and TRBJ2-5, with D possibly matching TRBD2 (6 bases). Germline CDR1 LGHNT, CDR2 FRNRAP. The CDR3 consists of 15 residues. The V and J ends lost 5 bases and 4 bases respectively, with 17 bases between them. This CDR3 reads CASGAGTQWGETQYF. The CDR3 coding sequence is TGTGCTAGTGGTGCCGGGACTCAATGGGGAGAGACCCAGTACTTC.

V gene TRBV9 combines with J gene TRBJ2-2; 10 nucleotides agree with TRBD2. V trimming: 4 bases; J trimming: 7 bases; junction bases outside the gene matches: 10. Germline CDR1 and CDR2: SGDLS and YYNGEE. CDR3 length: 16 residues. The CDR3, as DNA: TGTGCCAGCAGCCCACGGCTAGCGGGAGCAATCGGGGAGCTGTTTTTT. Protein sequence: CASSPRLAGAIGELFF.

In nucleotides, the CDR3 is TGTGCCAGCAGCGTAGGTGGGAGGCTCCAAGAGACCCAGTACTTC. This sequence encodes CASSVGGRLQETQYF. This chain uses TRBV9 with TRBJ2-5, with D possibly being TRBD2 (6 bases). CDR1 is SGDLS and CDR2 is YYNGEE in the germline V gene. The CDR3 sequence is 15 residues long. V lost 0 bases to trimming and J lost 1 base, with 10 bases between them.

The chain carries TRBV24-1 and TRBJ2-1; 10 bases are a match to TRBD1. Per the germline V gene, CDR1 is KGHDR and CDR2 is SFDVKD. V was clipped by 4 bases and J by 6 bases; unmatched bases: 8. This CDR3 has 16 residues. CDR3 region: CATSDPRQGAVNEQFF. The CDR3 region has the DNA TGTGCCACCAGTGACCCGAGACAGGGGGCTGTCAATGAGCAGTTCTTC.

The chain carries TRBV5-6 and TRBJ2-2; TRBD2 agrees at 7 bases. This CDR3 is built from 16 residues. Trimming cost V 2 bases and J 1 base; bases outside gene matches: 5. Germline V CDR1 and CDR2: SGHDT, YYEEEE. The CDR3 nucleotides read TGTGCCAGCAGCTTAATCGGGAGGAGGAACACCGGGGAGCTGTTTTTT. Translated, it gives CASSLIGRRNTGELFF.

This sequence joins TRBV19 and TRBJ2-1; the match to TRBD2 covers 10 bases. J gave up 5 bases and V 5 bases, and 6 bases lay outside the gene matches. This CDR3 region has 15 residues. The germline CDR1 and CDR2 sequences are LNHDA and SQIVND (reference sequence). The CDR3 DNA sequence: TGTGCCAGTAGTCCTAGCGGGAGTCCTCACAATGAGCAGTTCTTC. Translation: CASSPSGSPHNEQFF.

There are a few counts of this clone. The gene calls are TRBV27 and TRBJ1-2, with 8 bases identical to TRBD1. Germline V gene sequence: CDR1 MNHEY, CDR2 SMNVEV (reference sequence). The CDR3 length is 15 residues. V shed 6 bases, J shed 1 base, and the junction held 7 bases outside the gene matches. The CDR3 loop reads CASRGRGQGNYGYTF. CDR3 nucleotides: TGTGCCAGCAGGGGCAGAGGACAGGGTAACTATGGCTACACCTTC.

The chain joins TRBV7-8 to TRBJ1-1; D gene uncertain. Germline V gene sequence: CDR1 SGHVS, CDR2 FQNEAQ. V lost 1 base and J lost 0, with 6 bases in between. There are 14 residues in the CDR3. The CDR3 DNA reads TGTGCCAGCAGCTTAGAGCCGGTGAACACTGAAGCTTTCTTT. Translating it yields CASSLEPVNTEAFF.

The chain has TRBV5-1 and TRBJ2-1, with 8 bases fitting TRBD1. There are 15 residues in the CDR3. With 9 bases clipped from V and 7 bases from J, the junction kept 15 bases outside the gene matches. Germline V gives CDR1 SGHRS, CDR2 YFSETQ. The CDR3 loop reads CATRGRSGAENEQFF. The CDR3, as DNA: TGCGCCACCAGGGGGCGTAGCGGAGCAGAGAATGAGCAGTTCTTC.

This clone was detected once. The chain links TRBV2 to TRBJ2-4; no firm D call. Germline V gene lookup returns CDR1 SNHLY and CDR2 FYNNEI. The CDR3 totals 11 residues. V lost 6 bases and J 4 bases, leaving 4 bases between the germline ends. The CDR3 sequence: CASSGKNIQYF. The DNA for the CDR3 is TGTGCCAGCAGCGGGAAAAACATTCAGTACTTC.

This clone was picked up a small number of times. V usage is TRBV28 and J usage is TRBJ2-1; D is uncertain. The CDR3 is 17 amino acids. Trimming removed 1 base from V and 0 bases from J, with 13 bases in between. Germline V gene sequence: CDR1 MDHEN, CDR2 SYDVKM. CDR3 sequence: CASSLYMGSSSYNEQFF. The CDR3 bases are TGTGCCAGCAGTTTATATATGGGCTCAAGCTCCTACAATGAGCAGTTCTTC.

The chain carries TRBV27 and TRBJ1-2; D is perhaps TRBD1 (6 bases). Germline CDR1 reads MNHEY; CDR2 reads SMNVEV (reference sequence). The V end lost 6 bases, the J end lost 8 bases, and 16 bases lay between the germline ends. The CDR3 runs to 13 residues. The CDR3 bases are TGTGCCAGCAGCTTAAGGGGGTCCTGGGGCTACACCTTC. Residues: CASSLRGSWGYTF.

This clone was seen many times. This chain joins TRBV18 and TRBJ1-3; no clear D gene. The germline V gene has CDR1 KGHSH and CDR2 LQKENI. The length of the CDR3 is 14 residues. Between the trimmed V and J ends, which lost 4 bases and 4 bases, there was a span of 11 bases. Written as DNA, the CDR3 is TGTGCCAGCTCACTTGATGCTGCGGGAAACACCATATATTTT. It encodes CASSLDAAGNTIYF.

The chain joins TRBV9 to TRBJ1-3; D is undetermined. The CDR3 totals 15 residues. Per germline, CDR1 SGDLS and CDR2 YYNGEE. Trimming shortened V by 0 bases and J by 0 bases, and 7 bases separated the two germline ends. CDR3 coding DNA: TGTGCCAGCAGCGTAGAACACCACTCTGGAAACACCATATATTTT. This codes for CASSVEHHSGNTIYF.

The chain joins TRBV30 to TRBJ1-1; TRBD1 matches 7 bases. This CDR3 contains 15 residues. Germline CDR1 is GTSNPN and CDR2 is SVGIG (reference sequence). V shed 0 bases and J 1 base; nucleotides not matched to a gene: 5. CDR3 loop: CAWSVQGHANTEAFF. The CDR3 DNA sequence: TGTGCCTGGAGTGTACAGGGGCATGCGAACACTGAAGCTTTCTTT.

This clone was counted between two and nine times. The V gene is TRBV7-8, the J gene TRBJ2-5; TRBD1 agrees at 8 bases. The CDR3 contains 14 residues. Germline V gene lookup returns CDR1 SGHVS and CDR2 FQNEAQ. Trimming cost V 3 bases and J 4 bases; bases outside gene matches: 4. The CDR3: CASSLGRGLETQYF. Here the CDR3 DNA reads TGTGCCAGCAGCTTGGGCAGGGGGCTAGAGACCCAGTACTTC.